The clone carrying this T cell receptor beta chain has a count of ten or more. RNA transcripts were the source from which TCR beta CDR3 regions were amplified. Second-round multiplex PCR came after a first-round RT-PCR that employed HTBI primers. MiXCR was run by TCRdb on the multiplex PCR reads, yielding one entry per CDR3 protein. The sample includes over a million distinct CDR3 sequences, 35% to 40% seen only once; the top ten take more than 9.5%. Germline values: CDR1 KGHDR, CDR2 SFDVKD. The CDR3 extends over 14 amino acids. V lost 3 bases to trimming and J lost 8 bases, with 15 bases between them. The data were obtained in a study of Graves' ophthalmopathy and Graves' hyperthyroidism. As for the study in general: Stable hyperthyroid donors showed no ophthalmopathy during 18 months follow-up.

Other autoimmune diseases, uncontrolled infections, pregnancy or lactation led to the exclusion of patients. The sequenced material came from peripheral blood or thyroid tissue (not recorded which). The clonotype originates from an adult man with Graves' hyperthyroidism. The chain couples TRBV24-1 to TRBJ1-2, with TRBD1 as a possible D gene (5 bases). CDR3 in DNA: TGTGCCACCAGTGATGGGGCCCTGAGATACGGCTACACCTTC. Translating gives CATSDGALRYGYTF.